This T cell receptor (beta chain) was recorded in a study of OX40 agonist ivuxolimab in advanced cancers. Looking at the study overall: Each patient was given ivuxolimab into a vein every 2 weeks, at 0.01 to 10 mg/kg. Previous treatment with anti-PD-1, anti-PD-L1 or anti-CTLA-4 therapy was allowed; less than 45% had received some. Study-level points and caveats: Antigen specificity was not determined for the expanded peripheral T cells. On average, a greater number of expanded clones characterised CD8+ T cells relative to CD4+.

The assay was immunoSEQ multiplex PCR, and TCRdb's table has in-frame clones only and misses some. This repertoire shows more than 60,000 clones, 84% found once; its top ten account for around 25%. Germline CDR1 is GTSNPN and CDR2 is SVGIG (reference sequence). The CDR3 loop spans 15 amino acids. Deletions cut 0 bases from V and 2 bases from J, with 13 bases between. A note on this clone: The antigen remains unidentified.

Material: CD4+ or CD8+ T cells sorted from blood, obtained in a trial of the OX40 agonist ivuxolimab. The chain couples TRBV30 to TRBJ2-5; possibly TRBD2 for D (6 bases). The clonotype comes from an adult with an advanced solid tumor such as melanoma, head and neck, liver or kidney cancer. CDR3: CAWSVVAGTQETQYF. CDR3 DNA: TGTGCCTGGAGTGTAGTGGCGGGGACGCAAGAGACCCAGTACTTC.